A selection of T cell receptor beta chains follows, all from one sample in a study of glioma-infiltrating T cells after dendritic cell vaccination. This table comes from immunoSEQ multiplex PCR, and its TCRdb copy is limited to in-frame clones, with some not included. The sample includes more than 20,000 clones, 79% of them seen just once. Sequences were derived from blood, sampled before dendritic cell vaccination. These receptors all come from a human donor with glioblastoma. CDR3s leave out the opening cysteine and the closing phenylalanine or tryptophan. D genes are given only for firm matches. Not all rows give a size; the values are once, few, many and, for expanded clones, a class.

V	J	D	size	CDR3
TRBV5-1	TRBJ2-3	NA	NA	ASSFGGITDTQY
TRBV2	TRBJ1-4	TRBD1	once	ASTDRGGGEKLF
TRBV12-5	TRBJ2-1	TRBD2	NA	ASGGAVRERGYNEQF
TRBV11-2	TRBJ2-3	NA	NA	ASSLGVASTQY
TRBV28	TRBJ2-7	TRBD1	NA	ASSLDRGLNEQY
TRBV13	TRBJ2-7	NA	NA	ASSSPTFVAGREQY
TRBV19	TRBJ1-1	NA	few	ASSLGQTEAF
TRBV28	TRBJ2-3	TRBD2	NA	ASRPTSASDTQY
TRBV30	TRBJ1-3	NA	NA	AWSRDTFSGNTIY
TRBV10-3	TRBJ1-4	TRBD1	NA	AISEEGAREKLF
TRBV7-6	TRBJ2-7	NA	NA	ASSYQQGSGEQY
TRBV30	TRBJ2-3	NA	NA	AFYPTLGVGTQY
TRBV23-1	TRBJ1-1	NA	NA	ASSLPVHRLGTEAF
TRBV28	TRBJ1-1	TRBD1	NA	ASSSYHRGTEAF
TRBV10-1	TRBJ2-1	NA	NA	ASQNRGNEQF
TRBV4-1	TRBJ1-1	NA	NA	ASSQESGVGQGNTEAF
TRBV6-7	TRBJ2-7	NA	NA	ASSTLRSYEQY
TRBV5-6	TRBJ2-2	TRBD1	NA	ASTRTGTNTGELF
TRBV12-5	TRBJ2-1	TRBD2	few	ASGTNRRTSEDNEQF
TRBV6-1	TRBJ1-2	NA	few	ASSEATGLYGYT
TRBV7-9	TRBJ1-2	NA	NA	ASSLVLATGYT
TRBV14	TRBJ1-2	NA	few	ASSPSSYGYT
TRBV10-3	TRBJ2-7	NA	NA	AISELDSGEQY
TRBV7-8	TRBJ2-7	TRBD2	NA	ASSFSGSSYEQY
TRBV7-3	TRBJ1-1	NA	NA	ASSLSGAGEAF
TRBV25-1	TRBJ2-3	NA	NA	ASSESDSTTDTQY
TRBV7-2	TRBJ1-1	TRBD1	few	ASSLAGRDSGSEAF
TRBV5-4	TRBJ2-3	TRBD2	NA	ASSRDSGGGTDTQY
TRBV7-9	TRBJ2-7	TRBD2	NA	ASSLDRGLVIPYEQY
TRBV5-4	TRBJ2-7	TRBD2	few	ASSFSAGLAGESYEQY
TRBV14	TRBJ2-2	NA	NA	ASSHLASAGELF